The source of this T cell receptor (beta chain) is a study of T cells expressing NK-cell markers. Study in general: The authors sequenced eight donors, of whom seven were HCMV-seropositive and one was seronegative.

The authors generated TCR beta cDNA through 5'RACE template switching with UMIs. One entry per CDR3 protein, without DNA, is what TCRdb gives after re-calling the 5' RACE reads. The table lists approximately 440,000 distinct CDR3 sequences. Study outcomes and limitations: Unclear, still, was the HCMV specificity of the expanded NKG2C+ T cell clones. The study found these clonotypes also leading the CD3+CD56-NKG2C+ fraction in a few donors.

As to this clonotype: Antigen: not known.

The sequencing sample was made of blood T cells: a sorted CD56 or NKG2C T cell subset, CD4+ or CD8+ T cells, or bulk PBMC T cells (not recorded which). The TCR sequence derives from a woman between 45 and 60 years old in good health.

CDR3 protein: CASSGWRKTLTQYF. The chain uses TRBV5-8 and TRBJ2-5; the D call from TCRdb, TRBD2, cannot be confirmed without DNA. CDR1 SGHTS and CDR2 YDEGEE come from the germline V gene. This CDR3 has 14 amino acids.